This T cell receptor (beta chain) stems from a study of shared clonotypes between healthy human individuals (dated by TCRdb to 2020 to 2021). Study-wide context: Two women and three men aged 18 to 49 years were included in the cohort. To increase sequencing depth and limit assay-specific biases, TCR repertoire library preparation and sequencing were carried out by different laboratories using diverse techniques. Between about 0.94 and 8.9 billion PBMCs per donor were obtained by leukapheresis. Blood TCR repertoires of about 5 healthy adults were deeply sequenced to estimate repertoire size and the extent of clonotype sharing between individuals. For each donor, three plates each were used for CD4 naive and CD4 memory, two plates were used for CD8 naive, and one plate was used for CD8 memory.

The full study reports these points: Sampling was limited to blood, and TCR repertoires in tissue likely differ from TCR repertoires in blood. Pairwise subsampling led to the expectation that sequencing depth would affect the degree of clonotype sharing among donors. Incomplete sequencing was indicated by rarefaction of sorted-subset datasets, despite the large sequencing depth. Roughly 5% of naive CD4, approximately 3.7% of naive CD8, about 2.4% of memory CD4, and 0.4% of memory CD8 clonotypes were shared across several donors. Compared with non-shared clonotypes, clonotypes shared by all four sorted-subset donors had higher generation probabilities. Estimated clonotype richness was generally larger for naive than for memory subsets. Because the study included a small number of donors, the genetic and exposure-history diversity represented was limited.

Counted from cysteine to phenylalanine, this CDR3 has 18 amino acids. Just CDR3 DNA is preserved here, 54 bases in frame from base 1. V gives up 1 base and J gives up 0 bases, and the segment between their germline ends measures 16 bases. The germline V gene (reference sequence) supplies CDR1 SEHNR and CDR2 FQNEAQ. TCR CDR3 regions were amplified from genomic DNA by multiplex PCR using the deep immunoSEQ assay. Extracted genomic DNA from each cell subset was spread evenly across all wells of several immunoSEQ 96-well plates, with each plate serving as a replicate. For sorted subsets, about 220 ng of genomic DNA, equivalent to some 30,000 T cell genomes, went into each replicate PCR. Purified libraries were quantified with a Qubit 3.0 fluorometer, sized on a Bioanalyzer 2100, and re-quantified with the KAPA Library Quantification kit. Each immunoSEQ 96-well plate was sequenced on its own single-read 150-cycle Illumina NextSeq 550 flow cell. As for how the authors treated the data: The immunoSEQ output contained only junctional sequences without quality scores, so filtering could not match that applied to full-length reads. To assign V/J genes and CDR3, sequences were annotated using PyIR, a Python wrapper for IgBLAST v1.9, with IMGT germline references. Any read was removed if the V/J assignment was weak (E-value above 1e-6), the CDR3 was missing, or the read contained stop codons, out-of-frame junctions, or ambiguous translated residues. V3J clonotypes were defined as sequences sharing the same inferred V gene, J gene, and CDR3 amino acid sequence. To compute the percentage overlap between repertoires, the number of shared unique clonotypes was divided by the size of the smaller repertoire. Repertoire richness was assessed with RTK rarefaction, the Chao1 estimator, and Recon v2.1 estimates of unobserved clonotypes. Generation probabilities were computed with OLGA for all TCRbeta clonotypes obtained by the gDNA method from several donors. This immuneACCESS table, as held by TCRdb, lists in-frame sequences with V and J called but not all clones. Of the missing ones, under half trace to an unresolved V gene in checked studies; the others have no known cause. V and J calls plus clone size are reproduced from that table; the DNA served to infer D and trimming. The sample table shows some 2,500,000 clones, and over 85% are seen once. The ten largest clones represent approximately 0.37% of the sample.

The donors were healthy, HIV-negative adults with no recently reported acute infections or vaccinations. Every donor was a Caucasian adult living in Nashville, Tennessee, USA. CD4+ T cells were enriched by magnetic negative selection; naive cells were then positively selected on CD45RA, and the negative fraction formed the memory subset. After blood collection by leukapheresis, PBMCs were isolated using Ficoll-Histopaque density gradient centrifugation and then cryopreserved in the vapor phase of liquid nitrogen. Purity and quantity of every magnetically sorted T cell population were checked by analytical flow cytometry. Each sorted fraction had its genomic DNA isolated and then quantified by UV absorbance on a Nanodrop 2000c. With regard to this clone: This clone's antigen is unknown. The input lacks base qualities; no much larger clone sits a single base away.

The sequence joins TRBV7-9 to TRBJ1-3, with the D segment identity uncertain. Sample: naive CD4+ T cells from PBMCs. The cell subset or site label on this specimen signifies: CD45RA+ positively selected. This sequence was found in a man younger than 35 in good health. Some clones in this sample may be carry-over from other donors' samples. The nucleotides read TGTGCCAGCAGCTTAGGGCGCGGAAATTGGGGCTCTGGAAACACCATATATTTT. The translation is CASSLGRGNWGSGNTIYF.